This T cell receptor beta chain comes out of a study of CD8 T cells in Susac syndrome. The CDR3 runs to 16 residues. The trim removed 0 bases at V and 6 bases at J, leaving 2 bases unmatched. Germline values: CDR1 LNHNV, CDR2 YYDKDF (reference sequence). Sequencing of TCR beta covered CD8+ and CD4+ T cells obtained from blood. FACS enriched CD8+ TEMRA cells, while bulk CD8+ and CD4+ were negatively isolated. With random hexamers, roughly 0.5 to 1 ug RNA was reverse transcribed. TCR beta CDR3 was amplified by immunoSEQ multiplex PCR. This amplification extended across 54 Vbeta and 13 Jbeta segments. One entry per CDR3 protein, called by TCRdb with MiXCR from the immunoSEQ multiplex PCR reads. The table shows some 120,000 distinct CDR3 sequences, with under 95% occurring only once.

Specimen: CD8+ T cells from PBMCs. The receptor comes from a human donor with multiple sclerosis. The chain carries TRBV15 and TRBJ2-1, with 13 nucleotides matching TRBD2. DNA for the CDR3: TGTGCCACCAGCAGAGAGGGACTAGCGGGATTCAATGAGCAGTTCTTC. Translated, it gives CATSREGLAGFNEQFF.